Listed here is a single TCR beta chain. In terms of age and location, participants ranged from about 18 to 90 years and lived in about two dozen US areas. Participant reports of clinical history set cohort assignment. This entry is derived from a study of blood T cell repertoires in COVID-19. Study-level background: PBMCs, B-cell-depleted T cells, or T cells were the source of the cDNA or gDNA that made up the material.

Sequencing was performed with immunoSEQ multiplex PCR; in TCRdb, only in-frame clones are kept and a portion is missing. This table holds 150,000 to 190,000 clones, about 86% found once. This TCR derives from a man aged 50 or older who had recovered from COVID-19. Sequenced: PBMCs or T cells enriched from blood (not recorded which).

The CDR3 DNA reads as TGTGCCAGCAGCTTAGTTGTGAATTATGGGACAGGGTCTTACAATGAGCAGTTCTTC. Encoded protein: CASSLVVNYGTGSYNEQFF. The rearrangement joins TRBV7-9 to TRBJ2-1; TRBD1 matches at 9 bases. Losses at the gene ends were 1 base for V and 4 bases for J; bases not matched to a gene: 14. The germline CDR1 and CDR2 sequences are SEHNR and FQNEAQ (reference sequence). The CDR3 totals 19 residues.